What follows are 5 T cell receptor beta chains derived from one specimen sequenced in a study of graft-versus-host responses after intestinal transplantation. Their specific antigens are unknown. TCRdb keeps only in-frame clones here, not all; method: immunoSEQ multiplex PCR. The profile shows about 89,000 clones, roughly nine tenths of them singletons. The sample here was unstimulated CD4+ T cells sorted from spleen or lymph node cells, taken before intestinal transplant. The receptors stem from a human donor who received an intestinal transplant.

The rearrangement joins TRBV4-3 to TRBJ1-2, with TRBD1 identical over 7 bases. The CDR3 totals 18 residues. The germline gives CDR1 LGHNA, CDR2 YSLEER. With 4 bases clipped from V and 2 bases from J, the junction kept 16 bases outside the gene matches. CDR3 coding DNA: TGCGCCAGCAGCCGCACTCTCTTGGAGGGGGCAAAGAACTATGGCTACACCTTC. Its translation: CASSRTLLEGAKNYGYTF.

The chain employs TRBV2 and TRBJ1-2, with D unclear. The CDR3 totals 14 residues. The germline gives CDR1 SNHLY, CDR2 FYNNEI. The V end was cut by 7 bases, the J end by 2 bases, with 14 bases between. CDR3 nucleotides: TGTGCCAGCAATCTTCAGGTGACGAACTATGGCTACACCTTC. Residues: CASNLQVTNYGYTF.

The chain recombines TRBV19 with TRBJ2-3; 7 bases line up with TRBD2. The germline V gene has CDR1 LNHDA and CDR2 SQIVND (reference sequence). CDR3 length: 15 amino acids. J lost 2 bases, V lost 3 bases, and 5 bases had no gene match. CDR3 sequence reads: CASSITSGVTDTQYF. CDR3 nucleotide sequence: TGTGCCAGTAGTATTACCAGCGGGGTCACAGATACGCAGTATTTT.

The V and J genes are TRBV30 and TRBJ2-1; 10 bases fit TRBD2. Germline V gives CDR1 GTSNPN, CDR2 SVGIG (reference sequence). CDR3 length: 16 amino acids. V lost 0 bases and J lost 6; bases outside the gene matches: 8. The CDR3 spells CAWSVHGLAGANEQFF. DNA for the CDR3: TGTGCCTGGAGTGTACATGGGCTAGCGGGGGCCAATGAGCAGTTCTTC.

The chain uses TRBV18 and TRBJ2-7; the match to TRBD2 covers 13 bases. CDR3 length equals 17 residues. The V and J ends lost 3 bases and 0 bases, in that order; junction bases with no gene match: 5. Germline V gene data show CDR1 as KGHSH and CDR2 as LQKENI. CDR3 amino acids: CASSPGLAGTSSYEQYF. CDR3 in DNA: TGTGCCAGCTCACCGGGACTAGCGGGGACGAGCTCCTACGAGCAGTACTTC. Combining the CDR3 with reference TRBV18 and TRBJ2-7 gives the whole variable domain NAGVMQNPRHLVRRRGQEARLRCSPMKGHSHVYWYRQLPEEGLKFMVYLQKENIIDESGMPKERFSAEFPKEGPSILRIQQVVRGDSAAYFCASSPGLAGTSSYEQYFGPGTRLTVT.